This TCR beta chain derives from a study of glioma-infiltrating T cells after dendritic cell vaccination. This CDR3 is 14 amino acids long. V was pared by 6 bases and J by 1 base, with 10 bases between. Germline lookup yields CDR1 MNHNS and CDR2 SASEGT. The immunoSEQ assay amplified TCRB CDR3 from up to about 2 ug DNA. Method: immunoSEQ multiplex PCR; TCRdb's copy keeps in-frame clones and lacks some. The table has over 80,000 clones, approximately 90% seen once. This receptor was identified in a human donor with glioblastoma. This specimen consisted of blood, obtained before dendritic cell vaccination. The chain employs TRBV6-1 and TRBJ1-5; no definite D call. The CDR3 DNA is TGTGCCAGCAGCCAAGTCGGGAGCAATCAGCCCCAGCATTTT. Protein sequence: CASSQVGSNQPQHF.